This T cell receptor (beta chain) was obtained from a study of T cell changes during pregnancy in multiple sclerosis. The CDR3 covers 15 residues. Germline CDR1 and CDR2: SNHLY and FYNNEI. Germline trimming cut 6 bases from V and 4 bases from J; bases unmatched to any gene: 7. The table came from immunoSEQ multiplex PCR; TCRdb's copy has only in-frame clones and leaves some out. The top ten hold 0.3% to 0.4% of the sample, which has roughly 53,000 clones, almost 95% seen once. The chain joins TRBV2 to TRBJ1-4, with 8 bases that match TRBD1. This clonotype originated in a female donor in good health, enrolled as a control in a pregnancy study. The sequencing here drew on CD4+ T cells from peripheral blood mononuclear cells, taken in the second trimester of pregnancy. The CDR3 DNA is TGTGCCAGCAGAGATACAGGGGGAGGTAATGAAAAACTGTTTTTT. Protein: CASRDTGGGNEKLFF.